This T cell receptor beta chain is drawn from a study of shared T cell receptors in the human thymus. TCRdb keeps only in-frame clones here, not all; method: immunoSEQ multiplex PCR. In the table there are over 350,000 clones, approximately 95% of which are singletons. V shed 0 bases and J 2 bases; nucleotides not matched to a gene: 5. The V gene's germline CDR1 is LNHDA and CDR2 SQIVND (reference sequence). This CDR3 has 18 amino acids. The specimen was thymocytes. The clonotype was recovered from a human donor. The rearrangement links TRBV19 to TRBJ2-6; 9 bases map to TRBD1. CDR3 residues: CASSIERGQGAGANVLTF. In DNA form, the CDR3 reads TGTGCCAGTAGTATAGAACGGGGACAGGGAGCTGGGGCCAACGTCCTGACTTTC.